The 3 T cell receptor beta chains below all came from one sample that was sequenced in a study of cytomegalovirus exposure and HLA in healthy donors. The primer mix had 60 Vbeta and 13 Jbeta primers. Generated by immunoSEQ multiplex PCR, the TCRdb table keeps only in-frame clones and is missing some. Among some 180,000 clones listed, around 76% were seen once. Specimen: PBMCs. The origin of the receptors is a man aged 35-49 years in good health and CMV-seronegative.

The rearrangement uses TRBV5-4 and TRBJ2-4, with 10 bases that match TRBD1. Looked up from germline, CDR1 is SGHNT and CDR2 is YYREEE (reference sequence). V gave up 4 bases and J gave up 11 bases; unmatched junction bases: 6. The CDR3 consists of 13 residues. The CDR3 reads CASSLGQGVFQYF. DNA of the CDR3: TGTGCCAGCAGCCTCGGACAGGGGGTATTTCAGTACTTC.

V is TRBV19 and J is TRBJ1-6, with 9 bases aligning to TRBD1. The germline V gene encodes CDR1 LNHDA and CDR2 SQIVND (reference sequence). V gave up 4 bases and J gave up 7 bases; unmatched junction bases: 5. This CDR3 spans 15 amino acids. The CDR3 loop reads CASSNSGQGNSPLHF. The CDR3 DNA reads TGTGCCAGTAGTAACTCGGGACAGGGAAATTCACCCCTCCACTTT. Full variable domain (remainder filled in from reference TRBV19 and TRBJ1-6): DGGITQSPKYLFRKEGQNVTLSCEQNLNHDAMYWYRQDPGQGLRLIYYSQIVNDFQKGDIAEGYSVSREKKESFPLTVTSAQKNPTAFYLCASSNSGQGNSPLHFGNGTRLTVT.

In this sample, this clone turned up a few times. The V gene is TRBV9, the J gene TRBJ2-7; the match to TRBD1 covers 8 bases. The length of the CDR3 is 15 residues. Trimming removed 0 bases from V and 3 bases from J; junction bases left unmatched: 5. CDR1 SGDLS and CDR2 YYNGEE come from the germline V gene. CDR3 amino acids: CASSVAETGVYEQYF. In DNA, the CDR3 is TGTGCCAGCAGCGTAGCAGAGACAGGGGTCTACGAGCAGTACTTC.